This TCR beta chain was profiled in a study of shared T cell receptors in the human thymus. Trimming took 3 bases from V and 2 from J, leaving 7 bases between them. The CDR3 is 13 amino acids. CDR1 and CDR2 from the germline V gene are SGHDT and YYEEEE. This clone was seen a single time. TCRdb's copy holds only in-frame clones and misses some; the assay was immunoSEQ multiplex PCR. The sample has under 450,000 clones; over 90% are singletons. This receptor was obtained from a human donor. The chain joins TRBV5-6 to TRBJ2-3; D is unresolved. Sequenced sample: thymocytes. The CDR3 region has the DNA TGTGCCAGCAGCTCTAGATACACAGATACGCAGTATTTT. Its protein is CASSSRYTDTQYF.